These T cell receptor beta chains were read from a single sample in a study of cytomegalovirus exposure and HLA in healthy donors. Produced via immunoSEQ multiplex PCR; TCRdb's table is partial and in-frame only. The sample yields 150,000 to 200,000 clones, roughly 78% seen once. Material: PBMCs. The receptor set was obtained from a woman between 50 and 59 years old in good health and CMV-seropositive. CDR3s include the opening cysteine and the closing phenylalanine or tryptophan. D genes are given only for firm matches.

V	D	J	CDR3
TRBV19	TRBD1	TRBJ1-1	CASRPSMGQGNTEAFF
TRBV5-1	TRBD1	TRBJ1-5	CASSFRQGGSQPQHF
TRBV4-1	TRBD1	TRBJ2-7	CASSHSKGDRHF
TRBV5-4	.	TRBJ1-1	CASSLPLVNTEAFF
TRBV19	.	TRBJ1-6	CASSLDKGVPNSPLHF
TRBV12-5	.	TRBJ1-1	CASGLVLAGNTEAFF
TRBV25-1	.	TRBJ2-7	CASSEGGAASYEQYF
TRBV19	.	TRBJ1-1	CASSQTRSQRGAFF
TRBV9	.	TRBJ2-7	CASSPGGMHYEQYF
TRBV30	TRBD2	TRBJ2-3	CAWSVGGGTDTQYF
TRBV7-8	TRBD2	TRBJ2-3	CASSLNLLAGVTVTDTQYF
TRBV14	TRBD1	TRBJ2-3	CASSHGQGGTDTQYF
TRBV5-4	TRBD1	TRBJ2-7	CASSLGRQGAYEQYF
TRBV11-2	.	TRBJ2-5	CASSPLALSSLQETQYF
TRBV7-9	.	TRBJ2-5	CASSFGAGETQYF
TRBV4-1	TRBD1	TRBJ2-5	CASSSYQGVQETQYF
TRBV30	.	TRBJ1-6	CAWSVRAGDSPLHF
TRBV4-1	.	TRBJ2-1	CASSQDTRRDYNEQFF
TRBV13	TRBD1	TRBJ2-1	CASSLGFDRAREQFF
TRBV7-6	.	TRBJ2-1	CASSLGRGPYNEQFF
TRBV5-1	TRBD2	TRBJ2-5	CASSLWGLAGEETQYF
TRBV7-2	.	TRBJ1-5	CASSLAGGPQHF
TRBV18	.	TRBJ1-2	CASSPNGGKDGYTF
TRBV2	.	TRBJ2-7	CASSEVLNRNSEQYF
TRBV6-1	TRBD1	TRBJ1-1	CASSEAGMDRGGWVAFF